The 22 T cell receptor beta chains below all came from one sample that was sequenced in a study of cytomegalovirus exposure and HLA in healthy donors. The PCR contained 60 Vbeta and 13 Jbeta primers. Measured with immunoSEQ multiplex PCR; TCRdb has only the in-frame clones, and not every one. The table includes roughly 110,000 clones, approximately 84% detected once. Sequencing was performed on PBMCs. These receptors all stem from a man aged 25-45 years in good health and CMV-seronegative.

This clone was detected a few times. The chain combines TRBV6-4 with TRBJ2-3; 10 bases map to TRBD2. Trimming took 6 bases from V and 2 from J; bases not matched to a gene: 5. The CDR3 sequence is 15 residues long. Per germline, CDR1 MRHNA and CDR2 SNTAGT. Here the CDR3 reads CASSTGLADTDTQYF. DNA of the CDR3: TGTGCCAGCAGCACCGGACTAGCGGACACAGATACGCAGTATTTT.

In its sample, this clone was seen a few times. The chain links TRBV4-1 to TRBJ2-7, with D possibly being TRBD1 (5 bases). V dropped 4 bases and J dropped 2 bases, with 15 bases sitting between them. CDR1 and CDR2 (germline): MGHRA, YSYEKL. This CDR3 has 15 residues. The CDR3 spells CASSLHGSGTYEQYF. CDR3 bases: TGCGCCAGCAGCCTCCACGGCTCAGGGACCTACGAGCAGTACTTC.

The chain uses TRBV7-2 and TRBJ2-5; 9 nucleotides agree with TRBD2. Germline CDR1 and CDR2: SGHTA and FQGNSA. The CDR3 is made up of 16 amino acids. With 1 base clipped from V and 2 bases from J, the junction kept 5 bases outside the gene matches. The chain's CDR3 is CASSLVASGTQETQYF. CDR3 nucleotides: TGTGCCAGCAGCTTAGTCGCTAGCGGGACGCAAGAGACCCAGTACTTC.

The rearrangement uses TRBV7-9 and TRBJ2-7; 9 nucleotides line up with TRBD2. V was pared by 1 base and J by 2 bases, with 15 bases of the junction left unmatched. Looked up from germline, CDR1 is SEHNR and CDR2 is FQNEAQ (reference sequence). The length of the CDR3 is 19 residues. The CDR3 reads CASSLGREGPSTKPYEQYF. CDR3 in DNA: TGTGCCAGCAGCTTAGGGCGGGAGGGCCCTTCGACCAAGCCCTACGAGCAGTACTTC.

Remarks on this clone: The junction shows a germline mismatch at one end, possibly a read error. The chain combines TRBV7-7 with TRBJ2-1; 9 bases map to TRBD1. Germline assignment: CDR1 SSHAT and CDR2 FNYEAQ (reference sequence). The CDR3 spans 15 residues. The CDR3 nucleotides read TGTGCTAGCAGCACTGGGACAGGGAGGCAGAATGAGCAGTTCTTC. Encoded protein: CASSTGTGRQNEQFF.

This clone was observed a single time. The CDR3: CASSQTGGSPLHF. CDR3 DNA sequence: TGTGCCAGCAGCCAAACGGGGGGTTCACCCCTCCACTTT. The rearrangement joins TRBV5-6 to TRBJ1-6; D might be TRBD1 (5 bases). CDR3 length equals 13 residues. Trimming took 4 bases from V and 9 from J, leaving 11 bases between them. Germline CDR1 is SGHDT and CDR2 is YYEEEE.

This clone was counted between two and nine times. V usage is TRBV11-3 and J usage is TRBJ2-3; TRBD2 matches at 11 bases. V shed 5 bases and J 3 bases; nucleotides not matched to a gene: 1. From germline, CDR1 is SGHNT and CDR2 YENEEA. This CDR3 has 14 amino acids. CDR3 loop: CASSASGGTDTQYF. The CDR3 DNA is TGTGCCAGCAGCGCTAGCGGGGGGACAGATACGCAGTATTTT.

CDR3 nucleotide sequence: TGTGCCAGCAGCCCCTACAGGGCCACCGGGGAGCTGTTTTTT. Protein sequence: CASSPYRATGELFF. The V call is TRBV7-3, the J call TRBJ2-2; maybe TRBD1 (6 bases). The CDR3 consists of 14 residues. V was pared by 5 bases and J by 4 bases, with 11 bases between. From germline, CDR1 is SGHTA and CDR2 FQGTGA.

The chain is built from TRBV2 and TRBJ2-1; the match to TRBD2 covers 12 bases. Germline assignment: CDR1 SNHLY and CDR2 FYNNEI. V shed 4 bases and J 6 bases; nucleotides not matched to a gene: 13. CDR3 size: 18 residues. The CDR3 sequence is CASSAASPLAGGPNEQFF. CDR3 coding DNA: TGTGCCAGCAGTGCAGCATCACCCCTAGCGGGAGGGCCCAATGAGCAGTTCTTC.

In its sample, this clone was seen once. The V and J genes are TRBV5-1 and TRBJ1-1, with 7 nucleotides matching TRBD1. Germline V CDR1 and CDR2: SGHRS, YFSETQ. The CDR3 runs 14 residues. The V and J ends lost 4 bases and 0 bases, in that order; junction bases with no gene match: 3. Here the CDR3 reads CASSTGQMNTEAFF. For the CDR3, the DNA is TGCGCCAGCAGCACGGGACAGATGAACACTGAAGCTTTCTTT.

The chain uses TRBV10-3 and TRBJ2-3; 7 nucleotides align to TRBD1. V gave up 6 bases and J gave up 6 bases; unmatched junction bases: 6. Germline lookup yields CDR1 ENHRY and CDR2 SYGVKD. The CDR3 runs 13 residues. In nucleotides, the CDR3 is TGTGCCATCAGCGACAGGGCAGCGGATACGCAGTATTTT. This codes for CAISDRAADTQYF.

This clone has only a few counts. Lacking the conserved final phenylalanine or tryptophan, this CDR3 likely reflects a read error. No DNA is shown, since the ends of the CDR3 on it are uncertain; the CDR3 is the one TCRdb lists. This chain connects TRBV10-2 to TRBJ1-4. Germline V gene data show CDR1 as WSHSY and CDR2 as SAAADI. The CDR3 has 12 amino acids, counting both end residues. CDR3 residues: CASSESVRARYL.

The chain is built from TRBV18 and TRBJ2-7, with TRBD1 identical over 9 bases. The CDR3 covers 15 residues. Germline V gene sequence: CDR1 KGHSH, CDR2 LQKENI. J was trimmed by 2 bases and V by 3 bases; bases with no gene match: 5. CDR3 in DNA: TGTGCCAGCTCACCGGGGACAGGGCTCCCCTACGAGCAGTACTTC. Residues: CASSPGTGLPYEQYF.

The chain employs TRBV9 and TRBJ1-2, with 8 bases fitting TRBD1. Unmatched junction bases numbered 1, after V lost 3 bases and J lost 6 bases. CDR1 is SGDLS, CDR2 YYNGEE, per germline. The CDR3 sequence is 12 residues long. The CDR3 bases are TGTGCCAGCAGCGGGACAGGGCATGGCTACACCTTC. It is translated as CASSGTGHGYTF.

The chain recombines TRBV9 with TRBJ1-2; D not certain. The germline CDR1 and CDR2 sequences are SGDLS and YYNGEE. Trimming took off 0 bases at V and 7 bases at J, with 13 bases between the two ends. CDR3 length equals 14 residues. The CDR3 DNA is TGTGCCAGCAGCGTAGTAACCGAGCCCCCTGGCTACACCTTC. It translates to CASSVVTEPPGYTF. The whole variable domain, remainder taken from reference TRBV9 and TRBJ1-2, is DSGVTQTPKHLITATGQRVTLRCSPRSGDLSVYWYQQSLDQGLQFLIQYYNGEERAKGNILERFSAQQFPDLHSELNLSSLELGDSALYFCASSVVTEPPGYTFGSGTRLTVV.

The chain has TRBV30 and TRBJ1-1, with D possibly TRBD1 on 6 matching bases. The CDR3 extends over 12 amino acids. CDR1 and CDR2 (germline): GTSNPN, SVGIG (reference sequence). The V end lost 4 bases, the J end lost 7 bases, and 13 bases lay between the germline ends. This CDR3 reads CAWISDRLEAFF. The DNA for the CDR3 is TGTGCCTGGATCTCGGACAGACTTGAAGCTTTCTTT.

This chain joins TRBV7-2 and TRBJ2-3, with a tentative D call TRBD2 (6 bases). Per germline, CDR1 SGHTA and CDR2 FQGNSA. This CDR3 has 14 amino acids. Trimming removed 6 bases from V and 0 bases from J, with 10 bases in between. CDR3 DNA sequence: TGTGCCAGCAGATCAGCGGGTAGCACAGATACGCAGTATTTT. Protein: CASRSAGSTDTQYF.

This sequence joins TRBV10-2 and TRBJ1-1, with TRBD1 as a possible D gene (5 bases). CDR1 WSHSY and CDR2 SAAADI come from the germline V gene. The CDR3 is 14 amino acids. With 2 bases removed from V and 10 bases from J, the gap between germline ends came to 17 bases. In DNA form, the CDR3 reads TGCGCCAGCAGTGAGATTCGGCAGGGTCACGGAGCTTTCTTT. Its protein is CASSEIRQGHGAFF.

This clone occurred once. This sequence joins TRBV6-1 and TRBJ2-7, with 8 bases matching TRBD1. Trimming at V came to 6 bases and at J to 3 bases, leaving 4 bases not matched to a gene. The germline CDR1 and CDR2 sequences are MNHNS and SASEGT. The CDR3 is made up of 13 amino acids. The CDR3 here is CASSWDRLYEQYF. As DNA, the CDR3 is TGTGCCAGCAGCTGGGACAGGCTCTACGAGCAGTACTTC.

This clone has ten or more counts. The chain couples TRBV5-1 to TRBJ2-5; TRBD1 agrees at 10 bases. The V gene's germline CDR1 is SGHRS and CDR2 YFSETQ. CDR3 size: 21 residues. Unmatched junction bases numbered 24, after V lost 2 bases and J lost 5 bases. The DNA for the CDR3 is TGCGCCAGCAGCTTTGCACCTCCGGGACAGGGGATCCGAATCTTCGGGGAGACCCAGTACTTC. Translated: CASSFAPPGQGIRIFGETQYF.

This clone came up a few times. The chain combines TRBV19 with TRBJ2-7; D is ambiguous. With 3 bases removed from V and 0 bases from J, the gap between germline ends came to 12 bases. Looked up from germline, CDR1 is LNHDA and CDR2 is SQIVND (reference sequence). CDR3 length: 15 amino acids. The DNA of the CDR3 is TGTGCCAGTAGTATCCGACATGGGTTCTCCTACGAGCAGTACTTC. It specifies CASSIRHGFSYEQYF.

The V call is TRBV19, the J call TRBJ2-7, with TRBD1 as a possible D gene (6 bases). This CDR3 spans 14 amino acids. V was cut by 3 bases and J by 4 bases, with 13 bases left in between. CDR1 and CDR2 (germline): LNHDA, SQIVND (reference sequence). The CDR3 region is CASSIGTKYYEQYF. The CDR3 nucleotides read TGTGCCAGTAGTATTGGGACAAAGTATTACGAGCAGTACTTC.